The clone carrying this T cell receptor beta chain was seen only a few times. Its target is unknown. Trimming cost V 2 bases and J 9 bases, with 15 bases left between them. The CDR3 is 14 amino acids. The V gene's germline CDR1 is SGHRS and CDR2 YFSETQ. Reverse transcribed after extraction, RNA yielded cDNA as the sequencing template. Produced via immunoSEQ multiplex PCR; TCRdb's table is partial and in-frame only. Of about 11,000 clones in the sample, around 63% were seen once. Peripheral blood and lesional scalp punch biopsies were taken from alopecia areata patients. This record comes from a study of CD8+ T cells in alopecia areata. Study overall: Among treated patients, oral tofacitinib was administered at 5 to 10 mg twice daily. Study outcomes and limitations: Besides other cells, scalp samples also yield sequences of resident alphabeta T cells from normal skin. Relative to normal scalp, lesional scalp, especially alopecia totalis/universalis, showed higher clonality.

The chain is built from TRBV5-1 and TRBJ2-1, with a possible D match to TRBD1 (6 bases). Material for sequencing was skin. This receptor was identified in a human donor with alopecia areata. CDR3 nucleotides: TGCGCCAGCAGCTTACAAACAGGGTTCGGTGAGCAGTTCTTC. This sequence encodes CASSLQTGFGEQFF.